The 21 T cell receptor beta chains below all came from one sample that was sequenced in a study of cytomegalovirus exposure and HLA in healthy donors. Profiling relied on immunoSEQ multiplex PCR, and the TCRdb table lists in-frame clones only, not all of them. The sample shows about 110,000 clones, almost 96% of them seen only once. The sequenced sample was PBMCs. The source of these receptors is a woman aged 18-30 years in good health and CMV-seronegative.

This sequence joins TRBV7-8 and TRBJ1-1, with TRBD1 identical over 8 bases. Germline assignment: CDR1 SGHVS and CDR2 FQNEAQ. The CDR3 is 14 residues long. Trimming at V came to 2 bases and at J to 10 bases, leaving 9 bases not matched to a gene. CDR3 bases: TGTGCCAGCAGCTTACGGGCAGGGGGCGCGGGAGCTTTCTTT. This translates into CASSLRAGGAGAFF. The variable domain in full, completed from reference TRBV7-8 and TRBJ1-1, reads GAGVSQSPRYKVAKRGQDVALRCDPISGHVSLFWYQQALGQGPEFLTYFQNEAQLDKSGLPSDRFFAERPEGSVSTLKIQRTQQEDSAVYLCASSLRAGGAGAFFGQGTRLTVV.

The CDR3 spells CASRQGEAYNEQFF. DNA of the CDR3: TGTGCCAGCCGACAGGGCGAAGCTTACAATGAGCAGTTCTTC. V gene TRBV27 combines with J gene TRBJ2-1; TRBD1 agrees at 7 bases. Per germline, CDR1 MNHEY and CDR2 SMNVEV (reference sequence). The V segment lost 8 bases and the J segment 4 bases; nucleotides outside the gene matches: 8. CDR3 length: 14 amino acids.

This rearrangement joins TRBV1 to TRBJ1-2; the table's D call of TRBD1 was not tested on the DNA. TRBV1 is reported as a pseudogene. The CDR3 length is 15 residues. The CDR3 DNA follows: TGCACCAGCAGCCGACAGGGCAGGCTTTGCTATGGCTACACCTTC. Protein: CTSSRQGRLCYGYTF.

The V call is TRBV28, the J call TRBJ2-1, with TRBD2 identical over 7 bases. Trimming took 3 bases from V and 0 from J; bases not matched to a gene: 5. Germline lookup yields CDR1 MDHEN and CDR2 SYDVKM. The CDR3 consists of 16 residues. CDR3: CASSFSGLTSYNEQFF. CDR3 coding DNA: TGTGCCAGCAGTTTTAGCGGGCTGACCTCCTACAATGAGCAGTTCTTC.

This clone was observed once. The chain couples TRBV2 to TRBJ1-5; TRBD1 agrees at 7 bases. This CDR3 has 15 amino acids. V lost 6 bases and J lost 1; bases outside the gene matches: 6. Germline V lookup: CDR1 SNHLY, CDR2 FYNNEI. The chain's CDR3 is CASSRDSLSNQPQHF. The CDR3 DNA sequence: TGTGCCAGCAGCCGGGACAGTCTCAGCAATCAGCCCCAGCATTTT.

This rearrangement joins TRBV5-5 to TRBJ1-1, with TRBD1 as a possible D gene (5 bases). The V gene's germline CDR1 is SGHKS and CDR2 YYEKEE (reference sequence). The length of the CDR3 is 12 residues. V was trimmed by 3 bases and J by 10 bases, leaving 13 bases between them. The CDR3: CASSWGVVGAFF. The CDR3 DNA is TGTGCCAGCAGCTGGGGGGTGGTGGGAGCTTTCTTT. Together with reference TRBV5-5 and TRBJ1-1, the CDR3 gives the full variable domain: DAGVTQSPTHLIKTRGQQVTLRCSPISGHKSVSWYQQVLGQGPQFIFQYYEKEERGRGNFPDRFSARQFPNYSSELNVNALLLGDSALYLCASSWGVVGAFFGQGTRLTVV.

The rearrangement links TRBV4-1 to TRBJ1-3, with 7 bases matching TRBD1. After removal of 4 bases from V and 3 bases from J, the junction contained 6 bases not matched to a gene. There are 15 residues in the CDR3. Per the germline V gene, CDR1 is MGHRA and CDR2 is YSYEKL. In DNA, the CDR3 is TGCGCCAGCAGCCTAACGACAGGGAGTGGAAACACCATATATTTT. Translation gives CASSLTTGSGNTIYF.

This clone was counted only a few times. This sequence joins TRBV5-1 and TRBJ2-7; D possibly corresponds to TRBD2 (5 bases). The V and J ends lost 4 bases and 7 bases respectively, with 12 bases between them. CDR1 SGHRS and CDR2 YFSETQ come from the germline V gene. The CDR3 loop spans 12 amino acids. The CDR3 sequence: CASSHPRGEQYF. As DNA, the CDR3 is TGCGCCAGCAGCCACCCCCGAGGGGAGCAGTACTTC.

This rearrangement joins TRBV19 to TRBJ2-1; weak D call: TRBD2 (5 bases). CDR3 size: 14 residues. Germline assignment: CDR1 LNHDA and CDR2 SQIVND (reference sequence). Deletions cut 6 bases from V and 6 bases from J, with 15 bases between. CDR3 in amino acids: CASSRALAFNEQFF. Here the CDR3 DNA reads TGTGCCAGTAGCCGGGCCTTAGCGTTCAATGAGCAGTTCTTC.

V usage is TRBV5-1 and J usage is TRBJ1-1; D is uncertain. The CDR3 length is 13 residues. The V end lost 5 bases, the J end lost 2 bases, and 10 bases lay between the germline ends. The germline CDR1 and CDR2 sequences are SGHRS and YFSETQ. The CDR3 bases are TGCGCCAGCAGGCCGCGGGAAAACACTGAAGCTTTCTTT. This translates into CASRPRENTEAFF.

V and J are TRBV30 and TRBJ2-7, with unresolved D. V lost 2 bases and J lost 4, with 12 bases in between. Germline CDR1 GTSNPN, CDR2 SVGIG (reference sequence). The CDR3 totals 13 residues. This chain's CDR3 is CAWSTLTHYEQYF. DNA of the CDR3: TGTGCCTGGAGTACCCTGACTCATTACGAGCAGTACTTC.

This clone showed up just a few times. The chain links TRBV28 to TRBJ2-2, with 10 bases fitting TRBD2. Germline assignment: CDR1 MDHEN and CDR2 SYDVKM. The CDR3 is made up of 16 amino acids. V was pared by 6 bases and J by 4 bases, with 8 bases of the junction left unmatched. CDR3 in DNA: TGTGCCAGCAGCCCCAGCGGGGGGGGAAGCACCGGGGAGCTGTTTTTT. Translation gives CASSPSGGGSTGELFF.

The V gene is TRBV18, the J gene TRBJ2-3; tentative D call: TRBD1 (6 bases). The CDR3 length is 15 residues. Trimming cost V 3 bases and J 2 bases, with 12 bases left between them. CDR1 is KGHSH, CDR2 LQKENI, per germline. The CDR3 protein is CASSPRQASTDTQYF. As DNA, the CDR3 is TGTGCCAGCTCACCTCGACAGGCGTCCACAGATACGCAGTATTTT.

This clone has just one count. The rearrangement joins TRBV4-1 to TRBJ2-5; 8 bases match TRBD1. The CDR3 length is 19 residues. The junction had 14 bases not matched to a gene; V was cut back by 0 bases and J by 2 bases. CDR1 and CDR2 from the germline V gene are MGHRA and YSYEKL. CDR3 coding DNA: TGCGCCAGCAGCCAAGATCATGGCAGGCGGGACAGGAGACAAGAGACCCAGTACTTC. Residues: CASSQDHGRRDRRQETQYF.

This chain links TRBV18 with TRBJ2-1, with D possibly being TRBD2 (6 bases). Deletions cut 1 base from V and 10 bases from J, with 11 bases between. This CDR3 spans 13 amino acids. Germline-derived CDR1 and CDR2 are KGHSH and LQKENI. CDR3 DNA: TGTGCCAGCTCACCACGGGCGGGATGGGAGCAGTTCTTC. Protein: CASSPRAGWEQFF.

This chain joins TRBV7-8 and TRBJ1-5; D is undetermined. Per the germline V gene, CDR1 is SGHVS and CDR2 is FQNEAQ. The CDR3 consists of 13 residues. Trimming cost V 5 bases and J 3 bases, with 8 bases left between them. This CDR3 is CASSPTYNQPQHF. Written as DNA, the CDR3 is TGTGCCAGCAGCCCCACCTACAATCAGCCCCAGCATTTT.

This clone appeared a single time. CDR3 residues: CASSPWAGGLGTEAFF. The CDR3 bases are TGTGCCAGCAGCCCCTGGGCGGGGGGCTTGGGCACTGAAGCTTTCTTT. J is TRBJ1-1 and V is TRBV7-6, with D possibly TRBD1 on 6 matching bases. Germline CDR1 and CDR2: SGHVS and FNYEAQ. Trimming cost V 5 bases and J 4 bases, with 20 bases left between them. The CDR3 covers 16 residues.

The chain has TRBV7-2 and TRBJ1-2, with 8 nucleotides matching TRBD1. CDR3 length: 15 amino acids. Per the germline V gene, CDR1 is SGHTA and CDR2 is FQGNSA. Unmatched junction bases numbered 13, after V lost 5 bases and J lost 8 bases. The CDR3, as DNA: TGTGCCAGCAGCGCTAACGGGCAGGGGGCGAGCGGCTACACCTTC. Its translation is CASSANGQGASGYTF.

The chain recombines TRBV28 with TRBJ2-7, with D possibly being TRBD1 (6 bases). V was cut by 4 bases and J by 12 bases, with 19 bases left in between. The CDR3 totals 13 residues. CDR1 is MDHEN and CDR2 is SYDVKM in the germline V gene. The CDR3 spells CASSSVTGGLRYF. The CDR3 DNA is TGTGCCAGCAGTTCCGTGACAGGAGGATTGCGGTACTTC.

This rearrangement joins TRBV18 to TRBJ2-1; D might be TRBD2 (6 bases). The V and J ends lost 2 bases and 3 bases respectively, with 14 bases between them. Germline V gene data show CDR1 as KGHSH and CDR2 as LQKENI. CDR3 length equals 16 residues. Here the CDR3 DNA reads TGTGCCAGCTCACCAGTGCTGGTAGCGGACTACAATGAGCAGTTCTTC. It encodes CASSPVLVADYNEQFF.

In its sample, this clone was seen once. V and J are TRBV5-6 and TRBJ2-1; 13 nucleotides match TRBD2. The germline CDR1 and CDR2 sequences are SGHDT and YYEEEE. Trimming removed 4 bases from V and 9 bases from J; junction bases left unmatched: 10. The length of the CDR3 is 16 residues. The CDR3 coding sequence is TGTGCCAGCAGCCGGACCTGGACTAGCGGGGGCTTTGAGCAGTTCTTC. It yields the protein CASSRTWTSGGFEQFF.